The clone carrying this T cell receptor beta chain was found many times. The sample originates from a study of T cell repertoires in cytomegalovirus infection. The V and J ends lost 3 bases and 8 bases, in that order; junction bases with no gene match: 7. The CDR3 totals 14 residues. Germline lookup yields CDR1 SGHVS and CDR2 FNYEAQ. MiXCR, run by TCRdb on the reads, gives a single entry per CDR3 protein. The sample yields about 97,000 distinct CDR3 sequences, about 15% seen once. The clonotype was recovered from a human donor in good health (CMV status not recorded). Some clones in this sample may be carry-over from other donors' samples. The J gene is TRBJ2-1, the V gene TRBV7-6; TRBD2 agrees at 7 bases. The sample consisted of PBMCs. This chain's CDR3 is CASSFVGGGDEQFF. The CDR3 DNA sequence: TGTGCCAGCAGCTTTGTGGGGGGGGGGGATGAGCAGTTCTTC.